This TCR beta chain derives from a study of T cells in Graves' hyperthyroidism and ophthalmopathy. Amplified TCR beta CDR3 regions came from RNA transcripts. RT-PCR in the first round (using the HTBI primer set) targeted the TCR CDR3. TCRdb called the multiplex PCR reads again in MiXCR, with one record for every CDR3 protein. Of some 250,000 distinct CDR3 sequences in the sample, about 15% were seen once. This clonotype was found many times. The antigen is not known. The blood specimen was taken at initial hyperthyroidism diagnosis, before any ophthalmopathy symptoms. General study results and limits: Ophthalmopathy onset followed model prediction by a median approximately 6.2 months. The authors' 13 V-J model separated ophthalmopathy from stable hyperthyroidism.

Germline-derived CDR1 and CDR2 are SGHVS and FNYEAQ. The CDR3 spans 16 residues. J lost 5 bases, V lost 3 bases, and 7 bases had no gene match. This chain joins TRBV7-6 and TRBJ2-2; 9 nucleotides agree with TRBD2. The material sequenced was blood. This TCR came from a woman between 50 and 59 years old with Graves' hyperthyroidism that later progressed to Graves' ophthalmopathy. The CDR3 region is CASSFGGRVRTGELFF. The CDR3 DNA reads as TGTGCCAGCAGCTTCGGCGGGAGGGTTCGGACCGGGGAGCTGTTTTTT.